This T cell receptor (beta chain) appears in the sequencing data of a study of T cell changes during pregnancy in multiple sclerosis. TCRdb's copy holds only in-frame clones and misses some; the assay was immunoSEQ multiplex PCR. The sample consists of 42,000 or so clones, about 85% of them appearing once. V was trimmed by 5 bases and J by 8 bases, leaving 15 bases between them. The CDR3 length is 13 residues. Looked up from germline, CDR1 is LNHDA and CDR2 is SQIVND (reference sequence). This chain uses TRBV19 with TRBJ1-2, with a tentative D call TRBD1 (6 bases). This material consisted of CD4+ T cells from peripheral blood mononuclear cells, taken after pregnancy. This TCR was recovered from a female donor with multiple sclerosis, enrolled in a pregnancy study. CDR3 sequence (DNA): TGTGCCAGTAGTGAGATGGGGGGGGCCGGCTACACCTTC. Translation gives CASSEMGGAGYTF.